The 19 T cell receptor beta chains listed next were all sequenced from one sample in a study of blood T cell repertoires in COVID-19. Data came from immunoSEQ multiplex PCR; TCRdb stores just in-frame clones and leaves some out. The sample includes more than 130,000 clones, about 83% of them seen just once. Sequences were obtained from peripheral blood. Every receptor here comes from a woman in her thirties or forties with acute or convalescent COVID-19.

This clone was recorded only once. The chain combines TRBV18 with TRBJ2-2, with 7 bases lining up with TRBD1. V shed 5 bases and J 1 base; nucleotides not matched to a gene: 7. The CDR3 is made up of 16 amino acids. Looked up from germline, CDR1 is KGHSH and CDR2 is LQKENI. The DNA of the CDR3 is TGTGCCAGCTCATCCCCGACAGGGCTGAACACCGGGGAGCTGTTTTTT. This gives the protein CASSSPTGLNTGELFF. Full variable domain (outside the CDR3, taken from reference TRBV18 and TRBJ2-2): NAGVMQNPRHLVRRRGQEARLRCSPMKGHSHVYWYRQLPEEGLKFMVYLQKENIIDESGMPKERFSAEFPKEGPSILRIQQVVRGDSAAYFCASSSPTGLNTGELFFGEGSRLTVL.

The J gene is TRBJ2-7, the V gene TRBV27; 7 bases line up with TRBD2. CDR3 length equals 16 residues. The trim removed 1 base at V and 2 bases at J, leaving 8 bases unmatched. Germline CDR1 is MNHEY and CDR2 is SMNVEV (reference sequence). CDR3 residues: CASSLYRASGPYEQYF. The CDR3 DNA sequence: TGTGCCAGCAGTTTATATAGGGCTAGCGGACCCTACGAGCAGTACTTC.

The chain carries TRBV6-6 and TRBJ1-1; maybe TRBD1 (5 bases). Trimming cost V 2 bases and J 4 bases, with 14 bases left between them. The germline V gene has CDR1 MNHNY and CDR2 SVGAGI (reference sequence). CDR3 length: 15 residues. The CDR3 loop is CASSYPTASGTEAFF. CDR3 sequence (DNA): TGTGCCAGCAGTTACCCGACAGCTTCGGGCACTGAAGCTTTCTTT.

The chain links TRBV9 to TRBJ2-2; 8 nucleotides align to TRBD2. CDR3 size: 16 residues. Trimming at V came to 4 bases and at J to 0 bases, leaving 5 bases not matched to a gene. CDR1 and CDR2 from the germline V gene are SGDLS and YYNGEE. The CDR3 region has the DNA TGTGCCAGCAGCAGCGTAGCGGGGACGAACACCGGGGAGCTGTTTTTT. Its protein is CASSSVAGTNTGELFF.

This rearrangement joins TRBV4-3 to TRBJ2-7, with D perhaps matching TRBD1 (6 bases). Germline V CDR1 and CDR2: LGHNA, YSLEER. Trimming removed 0 bases from V and 6 bases from J, with 9 bases in between. The CDR3 runs 13 residues. The CDR3 DNA sequence: TGCGCCAGCAGCCAAGATCAGGGGCTCGAGCAGTACTTC. Amino acids: CASSQDQGLEQYF.

This chain joins TRBV11-2 and TRBJ1-2, with D perhaps TRBD1 (6 bases). V was pared by 2 bases and J by 8 bases, with 12 bases between. This CDR3 has 13 amino acids. Germline loops: CDR1 SGHAT, CDR2 FQNNGV. CDR3 coding DNA: TGTGCCAGCAGCTTAATGAGGGACATCGGCTACACCTTC. It encodes CASSLMRDIGYTF.

The table lists this clone with a few counts. V usage is TRBV4-2 and J usage is TRBJ2-7; the match to TRBD1 covers 7 bases. The germline V gene has CDR1 LGHNA and CDR2 YNFKEQ. This CDR3 spans 15 amino acids. J lost 0 bases, V lost 2 bases, and 4 bases had no gene match. CDR3: CASSQTGDSSYEQYF. The CDR3, as DNA: TGTGCCAGCAGCCAAACTGGGGACAGCTCCTACGAGCAGTACTTC.

V usage is TRBV6-6 and J usage is TRBJ1-2; 8 positions agree with TRBD1. CDR3 size: 15 residues. V was pared by 1 base and J by 3 bases, with 4 bases of the junction left unmatched. Per the germline V gene, CDR1 is MNHNY and CDR2 is SVGAGI (reference sequence). The chain's CDR3 is CASSYWQGAHYGYTF. For the CDR3, the DNA is TGTGCCAGCAGTTACTGGCAGGGGGCTCACTATGGCTACACCTTC.

The chain uses TRBV9 and TRBJ2-3, with unresolved D. Per germline, CDR1 SGDLS and CDR2 YYNGEE. CDR3 length: 14 amino acids. The V gene lost 0 bases and the J gene lost 2 bases, with 7 bases spanning the gap. The CDR3 DNA is TGTGCCAGCAGCGTAGTACAGAACACAGATACGCAGTATTTT. It is translated as CASSVVQNTDTQYF.

The gene calls are TRBV19 and TRBJ2-7; D not certain. Germline V gene data show CDR1 as LNHDA and CDR2 as SQIVND (reference sequence). The CDR3 is 15 residues long. Trimming stripped 7 bases from V and 3 bases from J, with 19 bases between. Here the CDR3 reads CASTDGPSPIYEQYF. The CDR3 nucleotides read TGTGCCAGTACTGATGGGCCCTCTCCAATCTACGAGCAGTACTTC.

This clone was found once. V is TRBV6-4 and J is TRBJ2-2, with D hard to call. The CDR3 runs to 14 residues. V dropped 2 bases and J dropped 0 bases, with 4 bases sitting between them. Germline V gene data show CDR1 as MRHNA and CDR2 as SNTAGT. In nucleotides, the CDR3 is TGTGCCAGCAGTGACGAGGCGAACACCGGGGAGCTGTTTTTT. Translation gives CASSDEANTGELFF.

V is TRBV25-1 and J is TRBJ2-3; D remains ambiguous. Germline CDR1 reads MGHDK; CDR2 reads SYGVNS. The V end lost 5 bases, the J end lost 5 bases, and 17 bases lay between the germline ends. The CDR3 is made up of 15 amino acids. The CDR3 spells CASSIGGAPGDTQYF. Here the CDR3 DNA reads TGTGCCAGCAGTATAGGCGGCGCACCTGGAGATACGCAGTATTTT.

This clone was detected once. This chain connects TRBV12-5 to TRBJ2-1; TRBD2 agrees at 7 bases. Germline V CDR1 and CDR2: LGHNT, FRNRAP. The CDR3 spans 16 residues. After removal of 7 bases from V and 2 bases from J, the junction contained 11 bases not matched to a gene. The CDR3, as DNA: TGTGCTAGTGCTCTTTGGGGGAGGGCTGCCTACAATGAGCAGTTCTTC. Amino acid sequence: CASALWGRAAYNEQFF.

J is TRBJ1-4 and V is TRBV30, with TRBD1 as a possible D gene (6 bases). The CDR3 contains 14 residues. The V and J ends lost 5 bases and 8 bases respectively, with 18 bases between them. Germline lookup yields CDR1 GTSNPN and CDR2 SVGIG (reference sequence). DNA for the CDR3: TGTGCCTGGGCCGGACAGCCGGAGGAAGAAAAACTGTTTTTT. Translation: CAWAGQPEEEKLFF.

This chain joins TRBV13 and TRBJ2-7; the D gene is possibly TRBD1 (6 bases). Deletions cut 3 bases from V and 0 bases from J, with 9 bases between. Germline loops: CDR1 PRHDT, CDR2 FYEKMQ (reference sequence). This CDR3 is built from 14 residues. CDR3 in DNA: TGTGCCAGCAGCTTGGTGGGACACTCCTACGAGCAGTACTTC. Translation gives CASSLVGHSYEQYF. The complete variable domain, with remaining parts taken from reference TRBV13 and TRBJ2-7, reads AAGVIQSPRHLIKEKRETATLKCYPIPRHDTVYWYQQGPGQDPQFLISFYEKMQSDKGSIPDRFSAQQFSDYHSELNMSSLELGDSALYFCASSLVGHSYEQYFGPGTRLTVT.

V gene TRBV3-1 (or the pseudogene TRBV3-2) combines with J gene TRBJ1-1, with a tentative D call TRBD1 (5 bases). Germline CDR1 and CDR2: LGHDT and YNNKEL (reference sequence). V lost 1 base and J lost 4, with 10 bases in between. The CDR3 length is 14 residues. CDR3 in amino acids: CASSQAGWSTEAFF. The CDR3 bases are TGTGCCAGCAGCCAAGCAGGGTGGAGCACTGAAGCTTTCTTT.

The chain employs TRBV6-1 and TRBJ1-2, with TRBD1 matching over 10 bases. J was trimmed by 2 bases and V by 6 bases; bases with no gene match: 6. This CDR3 region has 15 residues. Germline assignment: CDR1 MNHNS and CDR2 SASEGT. DNA for the CDR3: TGTGCCAGCAGCACTCCGGGACAGGGGAACTATGGCTACACCTTC. It codes for CASSTPGQGNYGYTF.

The chain links TRBV7-8 to TRBJ2-7; TRBD1 aligns across 9 bases. The length of the CDR3 is 16 residues. The germline V gene encodes CDR1 SGHVS and CDR2 FQNEAQ. The trim removed 1 base at V and 2 bases at J, leaving 6 bases unmatched. The CDR3 sequence: CASSLEPGQGPYEQYF. The CDR3 DNA is TGTGCCAGCAGCTTAGAGCCGGGACAGGGTCCCTACGAGCAGTACTTC.

V is TRBV27 and J is TRBJ1-5; maybe TRBD1 (6 bases). Germline V lookup: CDR1 MNHEY, CDR2 SMNVEV (reference sequence). This CDR3 has 17 residues. V lost 7 bases, J lost 4 bases, and 23 bases lay in between. The CDR3 sequence is CASIEDRGVWWNQPQHF. Here the CDR3 DNA reads TGTGCCAGCATCGAGGACAGAGGGGTGTGGTGGAATCAGCCCCAGCATTTT.